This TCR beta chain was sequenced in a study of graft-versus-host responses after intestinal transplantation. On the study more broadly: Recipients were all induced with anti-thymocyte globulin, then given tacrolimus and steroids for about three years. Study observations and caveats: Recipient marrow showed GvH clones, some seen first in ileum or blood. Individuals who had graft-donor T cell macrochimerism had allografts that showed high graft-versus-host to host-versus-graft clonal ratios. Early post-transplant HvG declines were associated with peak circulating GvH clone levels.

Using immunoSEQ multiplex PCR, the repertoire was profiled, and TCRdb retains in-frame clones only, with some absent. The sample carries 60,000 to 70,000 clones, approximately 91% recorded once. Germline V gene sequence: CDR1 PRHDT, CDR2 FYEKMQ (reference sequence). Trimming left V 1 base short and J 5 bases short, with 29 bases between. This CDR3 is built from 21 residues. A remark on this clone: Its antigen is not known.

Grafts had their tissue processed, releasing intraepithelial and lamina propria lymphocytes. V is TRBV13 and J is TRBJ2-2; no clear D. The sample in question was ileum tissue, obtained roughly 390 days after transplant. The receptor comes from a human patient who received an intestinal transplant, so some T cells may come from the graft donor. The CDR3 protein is CASSLEYGVGSFRPGTGELFF. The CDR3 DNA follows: TGTGCCAGCAGCTTAGAATATGGGGTCGGGTCGTTCAGGCCGGGTACCGGGGAGCTGTTTTTT.